Below, one T cell receptor beta chain is given with its context. Its antigen is currently not known. No much larger clone is present one base from it, and per-base qualities are unavailable. This sample stems from a study of regulatory dendritic cells for organ transplantation (dated by TCRdb to about 2017). Background on the whole study: To make regulatory dendritic cells, monocytes were cultured with vitamin D3 on days 0 and 4 and with IL-10 on day 4. On day 6, LPS was added to the DC cultures to test how the DCs responded to a strong maturation-inducing agent. Before and after allostimulation with regulatory or mature dendritic cells, TCRbeta repertoires were sequenced from sorted naive and memory CD4+ and CD8+ T cells. Beyond this particular receptor, the publication reports: In both subjects, allostimulation led to expansion of memory CD8+ clones, although regulatory dendritic cells appeared to cause more limited expansion than mature dendritic cells did. Only a couple of subjects were sequenced, and the authors noted considerable between-individual heterogeneity in the alloreactive memory CD8+ T cell pool. The repertoires of naive CD4+ and CD8+ T cells were highly diverse, while memory cell repertoires were less diverse, with memory CD8+ cells being the most oligoclonal. Of the resting subsets, memory CD8+ T cells had the largest number of alloreactive TCR clonotypes.

The V end loses 7 bases and the J end loses 3 bases, and a stretch of 6 bases separates them. Based on the germline V gene (reference sequence), the CDR1 and CDR2 sequences are SEHNR and FQNEAQ. The CDR3 spans 12 residues, from the cysteine through the phenylalanine. Solely the CDR3 DNA is kept, with 36 bases framed from the first base. Sorted T cell subsets were CFSE-labeled and co-cultured for five to six days with allogeneic regulatory or mature dendritic cells at a 1:10 DC:T ratio. FACS was used to sort CD4+ or CD8+ cells into naive T cells, defined as CD45RA+, and memory T cells, defined as CD45RO+. A couple of healthy control subjects provided the T cells used for TCR sequencing. The Qiagen DNeasy Blood & Tissue Kit was used to extract genomic DNA. The TCRbeta CDR3 regions were amplified in a multiplexed two-step PCR with Vbeta-specific forward primers and Jbeta-specific reverse primers. Through the immunoSEQ service, the TCRbeta libraries were run on an Illumina instrument for sequencing. As for the original processing: IMGT annotation was used to assign V, D and J genes, and synthetic CDR3 analogues were used to correct the counts for multiplex PCR bias. In the immunoSEQ Analyzer, repertoire clonality was calculated as one minus the normalized Shannon entropy. Clonal expansion was defined by Fisher's exact test with Benjamini-Hochberg false discovery rate control, using two-tailed P<0.01. What TCRdb holds here is the immuneACCESS table cut down to in-frame rearrangements. Part of the clones is not present; checked against another copy, under half of the missing clones reflect an unresolved V gene, and the others are unexplained. V, J and clone size reflect that table, while D and trimming were determined from the DNA. In this sample the table shows roughly 12,000 clones, just under 80% of which occur a single time. Around 0.99% of the sample rests with the top ten.

The clonotype originates from a human donor in good health. The V and J segments used are TRBV7-9 and TRBJ2-2; the D segment cannot be called with confidence. Sequencing was done on a sample of naive CD8+ T cells from blood cultured with regulatory dendritic cells. In the paper's terms, the cell subset or site label means: CD45RA+ naive T cells. The CDR3 protein: CASTPDTGELFF. The nucleotide sequence reads TGTGCCAGCACCCCGGACACCGGGGAGCTGTTTTTT.